A single sample gave rise to the 11 T cell receptor beta chains below, sequenced in a study of T cells in localized non-small cell lung cancer. Clones were read by immunoSEQ multiplex PCR, and TCRdb kept only the in-frame ones, dropping some. In the table there are 100,000 to 150,000 clones, around 92% of which are singletons. Sequencing used peripheral blood, obtained before any cancer treatment. Source of these receptors: a female donor of 60 years or more with stage I lung adenocarcinoma.

The chain joins TRBV28 to TRBJ2-7, with 14 bases that match TRBD2. This CDR3 has 16 residues. Germline-derived CDR1 and CDR2 are MDHEN and SYDVKM. V trimming: 7 bases; J trimming: 4 bases; junction bases outside the gene matches: 9. The CDR3 loop reads CASNLRTSGRPYEQYF. CDR3 DNA: TGTGCCAGCAACTTACGGACTAGCGGGAGGCCATACGAGCAGTACTTC.

In its sample, this clone was seen once. This chain uses TRBV13 with TRBJ2-7; a possible D gene is TRBD1 (6 bases). Germline V gene data show CDR1 as PRHDT and CDR2 as FYEKMQ (reference sequence). With 6 bases removed from V and 6 bases from J, the gap between germline ends came to 21 bases. There are 15 residues in the CDR3. Here the CDR3 DNA reads TGTGCCAGCAGGCGAAACAGGGAGCTCGTGGGCGAGCAGTACTTC. Amino acids: CASRRNRELVGEQYF.

V usage is TRBV5-4 and J usage is TRBJ2-5; TRBD1 might be the D (5 bases). In germline, CDR1 is SGHNT, CDR2 YYREEE (reference sequence). There are 13 residues in the CDR3. Trimming cost V 7 bases and J 1 base, with 11 bases left between them. The CDR3 loop is CASGDRLQETQYF. CDR3 coding DNA: TGTGCCAGCGGAGACAGACTCCAAGAGACCCAGTACTTC.

The rearrangement links TRBV4-1 to TRBJ1-2, with 8 bases matching TRBD1. CDR1 and CDR2 (germline): MGHRA, YSYEKL. The length of the CDR3 is 15 residues. The V and J ends lost 4 bases and 10 bases, in that order; junction bases with no gene match: 14. DNA of the CDR3: TGCGCCAGCAGCCGGGGGGGCGGGACAGGAGAGATCTACACCTTC. It yields the protein CASSRGGGTGEIYTF.

This sequence joins TRBV5-4 and TRBJ2-7; 9 nucleotides line up with TRBD2. Germline CDR1 SGHNT, CDR2 YYREEE (reference sequence). V lost 2 bases and J lost 2; bases outside the gene matches: 5. The CDR3 totals 15 residues. CDR3 nucleotide sequence: TGTGCCAGCAGCTTCCCGACTAGCGGCGCCTACGAGCAGTACTTC. Amino acids: CASSFPTSGAYEQYF.

The rearrangement uses TRBV21-1 and TRBJ2-7. TRBV21-1 is a documented pseudogene. CDR3 size: 14 residues. Written as DNA, the CDR3 is TGTGCCAGCAATCGACAGCGGTCCTCCTACGAGCAGTACTTC. Encoded protein: CASNRQRSSYEQYF.

This rearrangement joins TRBV2 to TRBJ2-2; D unclear. Germline V lookup: CDR1 SNHLY, CDR2 FYNNEI. With 8 bases removed from V and 5 bases from J, the gap between germline ends came to 6 bases. The CDR3 runs 11 residues. In nucleotides, the CDR3 is TGTGCCAGCGGGGTAACCGGGGAGCTGTTTTTT. Its translation: CASGVTGELFF.

CDR3 in amino acids: CASSQVYSYEQYF. The CDR3 DNA reads TGTGCCAGCAGCCAAGTATACTCCTACGAGCAGTACTTC. This chain links TRBV5-5 with TRBJ2-7; D gene unclear. CDR3 length equals 13 residues. Germline V gene data show CDR1 as SGHKS and CDR2 as YYEKEE (reference sequence). V shed 4 bases and J shed 0 bases, with 8 bases lying between them.

The rearrangement uses TRBV11-2 and TRBJ2-7; a possible D gene is TRBD1 (5 bases). Trimming took off 5 bases at V and 5 bases at J, with 7 bases between the two ends. This CDR3 contains 11 residues. Looked up from germline, CDR1 is SGHAT and CDR2 is FQNNGV. CDR3 protein: CASSPRDEQYF. In nucleotides, the CDR3 is TGTGCCAGCAGCCCCAGGGACGAGCAGTACTTC.

Concerning this clone: In the same sample, other DNA sequences code for this CDR3. The chain uses TRBV6-5 and TRBJ2-2; 11 bases match TRBD1. The CDR3 totals 15 residues. Germline V gene data show CDR1 as MNHEY and CDR2 as SVGAGI. V lost 6 bases and J lost 2; bases outside the gene matches: 2. The CDR3 protein is CASSRTGGNTGELFF. The CDR3 bases are TGTGCCAGCAGCCGGACAGGGGGCAACACCGGGGAGCTGTTTTTT.

The V call is TRBV7-8, the J call TRBJ2-7, with D possibly matching TRBD2 (6 bases). CDR3 length equals 13 residues. Germline V gene lookup returns CDR1 SGHVS and CDR2 FQNEAQ. With 6 bases removed from V and 12 bases from J, the gap between germline ends came to 21 bases. CDR3 coding DNA: TGTGCCAGCAGTCTTAGCGGATCTTCGCTCGGGTACTTC. Amino acids: CASSLSGSSLGYF.